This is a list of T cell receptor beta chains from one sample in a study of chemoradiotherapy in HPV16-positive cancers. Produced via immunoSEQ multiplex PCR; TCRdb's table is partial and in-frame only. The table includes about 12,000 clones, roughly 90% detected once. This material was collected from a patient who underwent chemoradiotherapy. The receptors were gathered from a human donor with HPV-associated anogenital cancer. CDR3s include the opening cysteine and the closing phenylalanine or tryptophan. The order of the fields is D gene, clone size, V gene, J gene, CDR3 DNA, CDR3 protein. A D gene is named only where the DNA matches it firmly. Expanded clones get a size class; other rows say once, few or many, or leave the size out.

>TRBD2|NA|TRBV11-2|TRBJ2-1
TGTGCCAGCAGCTTAGAGGCTGGACTAGCGGAATACAATGAGCAGTTCTTC
CASSLEAGLAEYNEQFF
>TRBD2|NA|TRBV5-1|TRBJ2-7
TGCGCCAGCAGCTTATTATCCTCTAGCGGGAGGGCTTACGAGCAGTACTTC
CASSLLSSSGRAYEQYF
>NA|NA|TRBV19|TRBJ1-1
TGTGCCAGTAGTCTGACAGTGAACACTGAAGCTTTCTTT
CASSLTVNTEAFF
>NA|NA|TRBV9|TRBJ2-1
TGTGCCAGCAGCGTAGGGGGTCTTAACAATGAGCAGTTCTTC
CASSVGGLNNEQFF
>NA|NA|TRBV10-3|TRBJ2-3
TGTGCCATCAGTGAGGGGACTCAGGGGGGACTTACAGATACGCAGTATTTT
CAISEGTQGGLTDTQYF
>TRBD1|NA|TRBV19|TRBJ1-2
TGTGCCAGTAGTGTGGGACAGATGGGCTATGGCTACACCTTC
CASSVGQMGYGYTF
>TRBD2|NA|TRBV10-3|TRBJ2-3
TGTGCCATAGGGACTAGCGGGGCATACGAGTGGTATTTT
CAIGTSGAYEWYF
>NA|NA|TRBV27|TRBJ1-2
TGTGCCAGCACATCCCCGACGCAGGGCAACTATGGCTACACCTTC
CASTSPTQGNYGYTF
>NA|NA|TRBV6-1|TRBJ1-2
TGTGCCAGCCTTGAAGATCCTAACTATGGCTACACCTTC
CASLEDPNYGYTF
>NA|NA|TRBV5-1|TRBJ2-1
TGCGCCAGCAGCTTCATGGGGTTGAGGGGAGTTTACAATGAGCAGTTCTTC
CASSFMGLRGVYNEQFF
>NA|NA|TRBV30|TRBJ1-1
TGTGCCTGGAGTGTTACACAGAACACTGAAGCTTTCTTT
CAWSVTQNTEAFF
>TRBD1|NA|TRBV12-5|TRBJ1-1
TGTGCTAGTGACCCGGACAGGGTTGGAGGTGAAGCTTTCTTT
CASDPDRVGGEAFF
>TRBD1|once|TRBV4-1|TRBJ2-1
TGCGCCAGCAGCCAAGGGGTAAGGGACAGGGCTAACAATGACAATTCTGAGCAGTTCTTC
CASSQGVRDRANNDNSEQFF
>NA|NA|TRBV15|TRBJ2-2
TGTGCCACCAGCAGCGGGGGAGTTGGTACCGGGGAGCTGTTTTTT
CATSSGGVGTGELFF
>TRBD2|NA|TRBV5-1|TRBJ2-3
TGCGCCAGCAGCCCTCGCGCGGGAGGCACAGATACGCAGTATTTT
CASSPRAGGTDTQYF
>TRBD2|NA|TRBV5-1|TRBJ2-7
TGCGCCAGCAGCTCATACGGGACTAGCGGGGGGGCCTCCTACGAGCAGTACTTC
CASSSYGTSGGASYEQYF
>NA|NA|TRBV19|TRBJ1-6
TGTGCCAGTAGTATCGGGGCATCTGGGAATTCACCCCTCCACTTT
CASSIGASGNSPLHF
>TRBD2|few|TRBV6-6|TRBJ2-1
TGTGCCAGCTACACCGAGGCGGGAGGGAGGTGGAGTGAGCAGTTCTTC
CASYTEAGGRWSEQFF
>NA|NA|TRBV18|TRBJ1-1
TGTGCCAGCTCGGGGTCGGGACGGATGAACACTGAAGCTTTCTTT
CASSGSGRMNTEAFF
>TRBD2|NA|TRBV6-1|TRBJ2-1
TGTGCCAGCACCAGACTAGCGGGAGTCAATGAGCAGTTCTTC
CASTRLAGVNEQFF
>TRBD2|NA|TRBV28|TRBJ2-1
TGTGCCTCTAGCGGGATCTATGAGCAGTTCTTC
CASSGIYEQFF
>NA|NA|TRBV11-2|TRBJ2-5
TGTGCCAGCAGCTTCAGGGGATTGGAGACCCAGTACTTC
CASSFRGLETQYF
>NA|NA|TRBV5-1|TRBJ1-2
TGCGCCAGCAGCAGTGGAGACAGGAACTATGGCTACACCTTC
CASSSGDRNYGYTF
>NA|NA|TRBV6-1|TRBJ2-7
TGTGCCAGCAGTGTAGCAGGTGTGACAGGAGCCTACGAGCAGTACTTC
CASSVAGVTGAYEQYF
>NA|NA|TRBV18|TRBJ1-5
TGTGCCAGCTCACCACCGGGGGGCCATCAGCCCCAGCATTTT
CASSPPGGHQPQHF
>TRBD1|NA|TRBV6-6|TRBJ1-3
TGTGCCAGCAGCGAGGCAGGGGGTAGCTCTGGAAACACCATATATTTT
CASSEAGGSSGNTIYF
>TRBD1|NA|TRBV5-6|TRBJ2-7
TGTGCCAGCAGCTCAATTGACAGGGATAGTTACGAGCAGTACTTC
CASSSIDRDSYEQYF
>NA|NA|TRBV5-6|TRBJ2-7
TGTGCCAGCAACTCGCCAGGGGTTAATCGCTACGAGCAGTACTTC
CASNSPGVNRYEQYF
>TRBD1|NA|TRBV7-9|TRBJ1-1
TGTGCCAGCAGCAAGGGACAGGCGAACACTGAAGCTTTCTTT
CASSKGQANTEAFF
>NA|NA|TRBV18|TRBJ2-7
TGTGCCAGCTCACCATTCGGACAAATAAACTCCTACGAGCAGTACTTC
CASSPFGQINSYEQYF
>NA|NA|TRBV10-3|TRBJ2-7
TGTGCCATCAGTGAGGTTGTCGAGAATAGCTCCTACGAGCAGTACTTC
CAISEVVENSSYEQYF
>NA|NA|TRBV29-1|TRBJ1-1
TGCAGCGTGACGGTCGGGGGTCACGCTGAAGCTTTCTTT
CSVTVGGHAEAFF
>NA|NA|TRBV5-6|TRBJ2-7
TGTGCCAGCACCTTGGGGGCCTCCTACGAGCAGTACTTC
CASTLGASYEQYF
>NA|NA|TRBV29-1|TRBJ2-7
TGCAGCGTCAGGCGGGACTCAACCTCCTACGAGCAGTACTTC
CSVRRDSTSYEQYF
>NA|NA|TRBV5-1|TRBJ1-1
TGCGCCAGCAGCCCCGTACAGGGTTTGGGCACTGAAGCTTTCTTT
CASSPVQGLGTEAFF
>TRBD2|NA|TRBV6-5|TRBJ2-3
TGTGCCAGCAGTTACGGGGGGACTAGCCGACCGGATACGCAGTATTTT
CASSYGGTSRPDTQYF
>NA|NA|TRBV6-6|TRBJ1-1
TGTGCCAGCAGCTCTCCAGGTGGGAACACTGAAGCTTTCTTT
CASSSPGGNTEAFF
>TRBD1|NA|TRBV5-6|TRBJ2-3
TGTGCCAGCAGCTCGACAGGGGGATACACAGATACGCAGTATTTT
CASSSTGGYTDTQYF
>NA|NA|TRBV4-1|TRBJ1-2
TGCGCCAGCAGCCAAGACCAGGGGCCGAACTATGGCTACACCTTC
CASSQDQGPNYGYTF
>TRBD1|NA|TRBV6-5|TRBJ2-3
TGTGCCAGCAGTCACAGGGGGATCGGGACAGATACGCAGTATTTT
CASSHRGIGTDTQYF
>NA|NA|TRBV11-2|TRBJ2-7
TGTGCCAGCAGCTTAGACCCACCGGGCTACGAGCAGTACTTC
CASSLDPPGYEQYF
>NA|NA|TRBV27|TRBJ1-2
TGTGCCAGCAGTCCCTCAACAGGGTATGGCTACACCTTC
CASSPSTGYGYTF
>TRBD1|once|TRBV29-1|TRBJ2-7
TGCAGCGTTGAGGTGGGACAGGGATACGAGCAGTACTTC
CSVEVGQGYEQYF
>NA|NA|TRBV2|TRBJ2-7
TGTGCCAGCAGTGAATTGGGGGGCTCGACCTACGAGCAGTACTTC
CASSELGGSTYEQYF
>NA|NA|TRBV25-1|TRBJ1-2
TGTGCCAGCAGTGAGGGGGCGGGATGGAACACCTTC
CASSEGAGWNTF
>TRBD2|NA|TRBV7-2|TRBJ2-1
TGTGCCAGCAGCTCAGAGGGGACTACTCTCAATGAGCAGTTCTTC
CASSSEGTTLNEQFF
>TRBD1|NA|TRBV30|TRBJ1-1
TGTGCCTGGAGTCCGGACAGGGGTGAAGCTTTCTTT
CAWSPDRGEAFF
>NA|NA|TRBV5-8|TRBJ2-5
TGTGCCAGCAGCTCCGGGGTGGGTGTAGAGACCCAGTACTTC
CASSSGVGVETQYF
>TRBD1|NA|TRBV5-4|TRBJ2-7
TGTGCCAGCAGCTTAGCGACAGGGGCAACCTACGAGCAGTACTTC
CASSLATGATYEQYF
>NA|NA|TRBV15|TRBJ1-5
TGTGCCACCAGCAGAGATCACAGGGTCAATCAGCCCCAGCATTTT
CATSRDHRVNQPQHF
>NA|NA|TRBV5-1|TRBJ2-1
TGCGCCAGCAGCCATCTCCAAGGTGTGGCGAATGAGCAGTTCTTC
CASSHLQGVANEQFF
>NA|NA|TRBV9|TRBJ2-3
TGTGCCAGCAGCTCGAGCGACAGTTACACAGATACGCAGTATTTT
CASSSSDSYTDTQYF